The next 17 T cell receptor beta chains were all read from a single sample in a study of blood T cell repertoires in COVID-19. The repertoire was sequenced with immunoSEQ multiplex PCR; TCRdb's copy has only in-frame clones and lacks some. The sample yields about 320,000 clones, about 83% seen once. Material: peripheral blood. The receptors were gathered from a woman between 45 and 65 years old with acute or convalescent COVID-19.

CDR3 amino acids: CASSIEGQGHQPQHF. CDR3 DNA: TGTGCCAGTAGTATAGAGGGGCAAGGGCATCAGCCCCAGCATTTT. This chain joins TRBV19 and TRBJ1-5; maybe TRBD1 (5 bases). Germline CDR1 is LNHDA and CDR2 is SQIVND (reference sequence). Trimming took 0 bases from V and 5 from J, leaving 11 bases between them. The CDR3 runs 15 residues.

The chain is built from TRBV28 and TRBJ2-7; a weak D match, TRBD2 (5 bases). This CDR3 spans 16 amino acids. V lost 5 bases and J 3 bases, leaving 20 bases between the germline ends. Germline assignment: CDR1 MDHEN and CDR2 SYDVKM. In nucleotides, the CDR3 is TGTGCCAGCAGTGGATTAGACGGACTGGTGGTCTACGAGCAGTACTTC. Protein: CASSGLDGLVVYEQYF.

This chain uses TRBV6-4 with TRBJ1-2; maybe TRBD1 (5 bases). The CDR3 length is 13 residues. Germline-derived CDR1 and CDR2 are MRHNA and SNTAGT. The V end was cut by 4 bases, the J end by 7 bases, with 13 bases between. CDR3 loop: CASSGDGAGGYTF. For the CDR3, the DNA is TGTGCCAGCAGTGGAGATGGGGCTGGTGGCTACACCTTC.

This clone came up a few times. This rearrangement joins TRBV6-5 to TRBJ1-5; D remains unclear. The CDR3 is 13 residues long. Germline-derived CDR1 and CDR2 are MNHEY and SVGAGI. Trimming took off 7 bases at V and 5 bases at J, with 12 bases between the two ends. CDR3 bases: TGTGCCAGCACGGCCCAGGACTATCAGCCCCAGCATTTT. Residues: CASTAQDYQPQHF.

CDR3 loop: CASSLGGLASYEQYF. Here the CDR3 DNA reads TGTGCCAGCAGCTTAGGGGGACTAGCATCATACGAGCAGTACTTC. This rearrangement joins TRBV11-1 to TRBJ2-7; TRBD2 agrees at 9 bases. The CDR3 has 15 residues. J lost 4 bases, V lost 1 base, and 5 bases had no gene match. From germline, CDR1 is SGHAT and CDR2 FQDESV (reference sequence).

The V call is TRBV7-2, the J call TRBJ1-6, with 7 bases that match TRBD1. CDR3 length equals 15 residues. Germline lookup yields CDR1 SGHTA and CDR2 FQGNSA. V was clipped by 3 bases and J by 7 bases; unmatched bases: 6. In DNA form, the CDR3 reads TGTGCCAGCAGCTTGTCAGGGGGTTACAATTCACCCCTCCACTTT. It encodes CASSLSGGYNSPLHF.

The gene calls are TRBV15 and TRBJ2-2, with D uncertain. The V gene lost 5 bases and the J gene lost 1 base, with 8 bases spanning the gap. Germline values: CDR1 LNHNV, CDR2 YYDKDF (reference sequence). This CDR3 comprises 14 residues. Here the CDR3 DNA reads TGTGCCACCAGCGGTGCGTTGAACACCGGGGAGCTGTTTTTT. Amino acids: CATSGALNTGELFF.

The gene calls are TRBV7-3 and TRBJ2-6, with D possibly being TRBD2 (6 bases). The V end lost 3 bases, the J end lost 1 base, and 10 bases lay between the germline ends. Per the germline V gene, CDR1 is SGHTA and CDR2 is FQGTGA. There are 16 residues in the CDR3. Here the CDR3 reads CASSFRSGSGANVLTF. CDR3 DNA: TGTGCCAGCAGCTTTCGCAGCGGGTCTGGGGCCAACGTCCTGACTTTC.

The rearrangement uses TRBV9 and TRBJ2-2; maybe TRBD1 (5 bases). Germline V gene data show CDR1 as SGDLS and CDR2 as YYNGEE. Trimming removed 3 bases from V and 3 bases from J, with 6 bases in between. This CDR3 region has 13 residues. The CDR3 DNA follows: TGTGCCAGCAGCGAACAGGACACCGGGGAGCTGTTTTTT. Amino acid sequence: CASSEQDTGELFF.

J is TRBJ2-7 and V is TRBV27; perhaps TRBD2 as D (6 bases). This CDR3 comprises 15 residues. CDR1 MNHEY and CDR2 SMNVEV come from the germline V gene (reference sequence). Trimming pared 2 bases from V and 2 bases from J, leaving 13 bases between. Here the CDR3 DNA reads TGTGCCAGCAGTTTAAGGCCTAGCGCAACCTACGAGCAGTACTTC. This translates into CASSLRPSATYEQYF.

The gene calls are TRBV24-1 and TRBJ1-2, with 9 bases matching TRBD1. The CDR3 is 15 amino acids. CDR1 is KGHDR, CDR2 SFDVKD, per germline. V lost 3 bases and J lost 4; bases outside the gene matches: 5. The CDR3 nucleotides are TGTGCCACCAGTGATACTCCGGGACAGGGCTATGGCTACACCTTC. This encodes CATSDTPGQGYGYTF.

The chain uses TRBV5-1 and TRBJ2-1, with 9 bases fitting TRBD1. The CDR3 has 14 amino acids. V was clipped by 3 bases and J by 8 bases; unmatched bases: 6. The germline CDR1 and CDR2 sequences are SGHRS and YFSETQ. For the CDR3, the DNA is TGCGCCAGCAGCTCGGGACAGGGAGGCTATGAGCAGTTCTTC. Protein: CASSSGQGGYEQFF.

The chain is built from TRBV11-1 and TRBJ2-3, with 8 bases matching TRBD1. V trimming: 5 bases; J trimming: 2 bases; junction bases outside the gene matches: 9. Germline V gene data show CDR1 as SGHAT and CDR2 as FQDESV (reference sequence). There are 16 residues in the CDR3. CDR3 nucleotides: TGTGCCAGCAGCACACGCCCGGGACAGGACACAGATACGCAGTATTTT. Its translation is CASSTRPGQDTDTQYF.

This clone was detected only once. This chain uses TRBV19 with TRBJ1-1, with no clear D. The CDR3 is 11 amino acids. Looked up from germline, CDR1 is LNHDA and CDR2 is SQIVND (reference sequence). Between the trimmed V and J ends, which lost 5 bases and 4 bases, there was a span of 5 bases. CDR3 loop: CASSPSTEAFF. DNA of the CDR3: TGTGCCAGTAGTCCGTCCACTGAAGCTTTCTTT.

This chain uses TRBV5-6 with TRBJ2-1, with TRBD1 identical over 7 bases. Germline CDR1 is SGHDT and CDR2 is YYEEEE. J was trimmed by 6 bases and V by 2 bases; bases with no gene match: 2. This CDR3 region has 13 residues. The CDR3 nucleotides read TGTGCCAGCAGCTTAGACAGGGCCAATGAGCAGTTCTTC. Translating gives CASSLDRANEQFF.

V is TRBV27 and J is TRBJ2-1, with TRBD1 identical over 9 bases. The CDR3 contains 14 residues. Germline V CDR1 and CDR2: MNHEY, SMNVEV (reference sequence). V lost 9 bases and J lost 4; bases outside the gene matches: 7. The DNA for the CDR3 is TGTGCCAGTACAGGGGGCGATCATTACAATGAGCAGTTCTTC. Its protein is CASTGGDHYNEQFF.

J is TRBJ1-2 and V is TRBV10-3; 8 nucleotides line up with TRBD1. The CDR3 is 15 amino acids. In germline, CDR1 is ENHRY, CDR2 SYGVKD. The junction had 12 bases not matched to a gene; V was cut back by 4 bases and J by 8 bases. CDR3 sequence: CAISADREGLLGYTF. The DNA of the CDR3 is TGTGCCATCAGTGCGGACAGGGAAGGCCTTTTAGGCTACACCTTC.